The 27 T cell receptor beta chains below all came from one sample that was sequenced in a study of post-analysis software for immune sequencing data. General observations from the study: Five TRBV segments occurring more often in patients than controls included TRBV5-6, TRBV5-1 and TRBV20-1.

The TCR beta cDNA libraries carried unique molecular identifiers. TCRdb re-called the PCR reads with MiXCR, one entry per CDR3 protein. Altogether about 540,000 distinct CDR3 sequences are present, 30% to 40% being singletons, with the ten largest covering roughly 6%. Their antigen targets remain unknown. The sequenced sample was blood. The receptors were sampled from a girl under 18 with multiple sclerosis.

This clonotype was seen a few times. This chain connects TRBV5-6 to TRBJ1-1; no firm D call. V was trimmed by 2 bases and J by 2 bases, leaving 16 bases between them. The CDR3 covers 16 residues. Looked up from germline, CDR1 is SGHDT and CDR2 is YYEEEE. CDR3: CASSLPGGPINTEAFF. CDR3 DNA sequence: TGTGCCAGCAGCTTACCCGGTGGACCCATAAACACTGAAGCTTTCTTT.

The chain is built from TRBV12-3 or TRBV12-4 and TRBJ2-4; D call uncertain. The J call is in doubt because the DNA end fits TRBJ2-7 better. This CDR3 is 15 amino acids long. This CDR3 reads CASSFVPDPSYEQYF. CDR3 DNA: TGTGCCAGCAGTTTTGTCCCTGACCCATCCTACGAGCAGTACTTC.

This chain connects TRBV28 to TRBJ1-2; 8 nucleotides line up with TRBD1. Germline V gene lookup returns CDR1 MDHEN and CDR2 SYDVKM. J lost 6 bases, V lost 3 bases, and 3 bases had no gene match. The length of the CDR3 is 13 residues. As DNA, the CDR3 is TGTGCCAGCAGTTTCCCGGACAGGGATGGCTACACCTTC. It translates to CASSFPDRDGYTF.

The V gene is TRBV18, the J gene TRBJ1-1; no clear D gene. Trimming cost V 4 bases and J 0 bases, with 9 bases left between them. Germline V gives CDR1 KGHSH, CDR2 LQKENI. The CDR3 consists of 14 residues. In DNA, the CDR3 is TGTGCCAGCTCACTACCGTACATGAACACTGAAGCTTTCTTT. The encoded protein is CASSLPYMNTEAFF.

This clonotype was counted ten times or more. The V gene is TRBV7-2, the J gene TRBJ2-7, with no clear D. The CDR3 extends over 13 amino acids. Germline V gives CDR1 SGHTA, CDR2 FQGNSA. The V and J ends lost 8 bases and 0 bases respectively, with 11 bases between them. The CDR3 DNA is TGTGCCAGCCGAAGACCACCCTCCTACGAGCAGTACTTC. Its protein is CASRRPPSYEQYF.

The rearrangement uses TRBV29-1 and TRBJ1-1; D is unresolved. Looked up from germline, CDR1 is SQVTM and CDR2 is ANQGSEA. This CDR3 contains 13 residues. V lost 7 bases and J 4 bases, leaving 16 bases between the germline ends. The CDR3 sequence: CSARRELGTEAFF. The CDR3 DNA is TGCAGCGCTAGACGGGAGTTGGGCACTGAAGCTTTCTTT.

This clonotype was seen many times. The V and J genes are TRBV7-2 and TRBJ2-1, with a tentative D call TRBD2 (6 bases). V gave up 4 bases and J gave up 1 base, with 11 bases separating them. This CDR3 is built from 15 residues. CDR1 is SGHTA, CDR2 FQGNSA, per germline. DNA for the CDR3: TGTGCCAGCAGCTCCCAGGGAGGATCCTACAATGAGCAGTTCTTC. Protein product: CASSSQGGSYNEQFF.

The J gene is TRBJ2-1, the V gene TRBV12-3 or TRBV12-4; D ambiguous. The V end was cut by 3 bases, the J end by 12 bases, with 9 bases between. This CDR3 comprises 11 residues. CDR3 loop: CASSFGMGQFF. The DNA of the CDR3 is TGTGCCAGCAGTTTTGGGATGGGGCAGTTCTTC.

V usage is TRBV6-4 and J usage is TRBJ2-3, with 13 bases aligning to TRBD2. With V trimmed by 6 bases and J by 4 bases, 4 bases remained unmatched. CDR1 and CDR2 (germline): MRHNA, SNTAGT. The CDR3 runs 15 residues. CDR3 amino acids: CASSELAGGADTQYF. In DNA, the CDR3 is TGTGCCAGCAGCGAACTAGCGGGGGGGGCAGATACGCAGTATTTT.

The V and J genes are TRBV20-1 and TRBJ2-7, with 9 bases identical to TRBD1. This CDR3 has 17 residues. J gave up 0 bases and V 6 bases, and 15 bases lay outside the gene matches. Germline V gives CDR1 DFQATT, CDR2 SNEGSKA (reference sequence). The CDR3 DNA reads as TGCAGTGCAACCTCCAGGACAGGGGTCCCAAGCTCCTACGAGCAGTACTTC. Encoded protein: CSATSRTGVPSSYEQYF.

The chain uses TRBV2 and TRBJ1-5; 11 bases are shared with TRBD1. The germline gives CDR1 SNHLY, CDR2 FYNNEI. This CDR3 is built from 14 residues. V trimming: 6 bases; J trimming: 4 bases; junction bases outside the gene matches: 2. DNA for the CDR3: TGTGCCAGCAGGGGGGACAGGGGGAATCAGCCCCAGCATTTT. Translating gives CASRGDRGNQPQHF.

This clonotype was detected only a few times. The chain links TRBV29-1 to TRBJ1-2, with D possibly being TRBD1 (5 bases). The CDR3 is made up of 13 amino acids. CDR1 is SQVTM and CDR2 is ANQGSEA in the germline V gene. The germline V and J ends were trimmed by 8 bases and 0 bases, with 13 bases remaining between them. CDR3 coding DNA: TGCAGCTACACAACAGGCCCTAACTATGGCTACACCTTC. Its translation is CSYTTGPNYGYTF.

The chain joins TRBV6-5 to TRBJ2-3; D is possibly TRBD2 (5 bases). Between the trimmed V and J ends, which lost 4 bases and 5 bases, there was a span of 22 bases. Germline V gene sequence: CDR1 MNHEY, CDR2 SVGAGI. This CDR3 region has 17 residues. The CDR3 nucleotides read TGTGCCAGCAGTTCGTACAGAGTCGGGGAAGAACAAGATACGCAGTATTTT. Translation: CASSSYRVGEEQDTQYF.

The chain recombines TRBV5-1 with TRBJ2-3; D gene unclear. CDR1 SGHRS and CDR2 YFSETQ come from the germline V gene. Trimming took 4 bases from V and 3 from J, leaving 12 bases between them. The length of the CDR3 is 14 residues. CDR3 residues: CASSGTDGTDTQYF. CDR3 DNA: TGCGCCAGCAGCGGAACAGATGGGACAGATACGCAGTATTTT.

In its sample, this clonotype was seen a few times. The gene calls are TRBV2 and TRBJ1-1; 10 bases map to TRBD1. Germline V gene sequence: CDR1 SNHLY, CDR2 FYNNEI. The junction had 7 bases not matched to a gene; V was cut back by 2 bases and J by 4 bases. The CDR3 covers 16 residues. In nucleotides, the CDR3 is TGTGCCAGCAGTGAATCGGGGGACAGGGGATTCACTGAAGCTTTCTTT. Its translation: CASSESGDRGFTEAFF.

This chain uses TRBV25-1 with TRBJ2-1; possible D gene TRBD2, 5 bases. The V gene's germline CDR1 is MGHDK and CDR2 SYGVNS. The CDR3 has 15 amino acids. V was clipped by 1 base and J by 6 bases, with 13 bases between them. CDR3: CASSESRGLINEQFF. The CDR3 DNA is TGTGCCAGCAGTGAATCCCGGGGTCTCATCAATGAGCAGTTCTTC.

Concerning this clonotype itself: Since a much larger clone is just one base distant, this may be a read error. The chain carries TRBV7-2 and TRBJ2-5; D is unresolved. Germline V CDR1 and CDR2: SGHTA, FQGNSA. The CDR3 has 15 amino acids. Between the trimmed V and J ends, which lost 4 bases and 1 base, there was a span of 13 bases. In DNA, the CDR3 is TGTGCCAGCAGCTCCTGGATGGTGGTCCAAGAGACCCAGTACTTC. Encoded protein: CASSSWMVVQETQYF.

The CDR3 reads CSARFGVADTQYF. DNA of the CDR3: TGCAGTGCTAGGTTCGGGGTTGCAGATACGCAGTATTTT. The V call is TRBV20-1, the J call TRBJ2-3, with D possibly being TRBD2 (5 bases). The V end lost 3 bases, the J end lost 4 bases, and 11 bases lay between the germline ends. Germline CDR1 DFQATT, CDR2 SNEGSKA (reference sequence). The CDR3 covers 13 residues.

The chain carries TRBV27 and TRBJ1-2; weak D call: TRBD1 (6 bases). The CDR3 extends over 13 amino acids. Trimming took off 8 bases at V and 6 bases at J, with 16 bases between the two ends. CDR1 and CDR2 (germline): MNHEY, SMNVEV (reference sequence). The CDR3 loop is CASAWTVSDGYTF. CDR3 coding DNA: TGTGCCAGCGCATGGACAGTATCCGATGGCTACACCTTC.

Only a few counts were recorded for this clonotype. The J gene is TRBJ2-3, the V gene TRBV5-1, with a tentative D call TRBD2 (5 bases). The CDR3 consists of 14 residues. Germline V gene sequence: CDR1 SGHRS, CDR2 YFSETQ. The germline V and J ends were trimmed by 5 bases and 4 bases, with 14 bases remaining between them. For the CDR3, the DNA is TGCGCCAGCAGTCCTACAGTCGGGGCAGATACGCAGTATTTT. It translates to CASSPTVGADTQYF.

The rearrangement joins TRBV5-1 to TRBJ1-2; a possible D gene is TRBD1 (5 bases). V lost 0 bases and J lost 9, with 9 bases in between. The germline CDR1 and CDR2 sequences are SGHRS and YFSETQ. This CDR3 has 12 residues. DNA of the CDR3: TGCGCCAGCAGCTTGGACAGGCTCAGCTACACCTTC. It is translated as CASSLDRLSYTF.

This clonotype appeared a few times. V gene TRBV20-1 combines with J gene TRBJ2-1; D not certain. This CDR3 comprises 13 residues. Trimming pared 5 bases from V and 4 bases from J, leaving 12 bases between. In germline, CDR1 is DFQATT, CDR2 SNEGSKA (reference sequence). CDR3 sequence: CSAEQQVYNEQFF. CDR3 sequence (DNA): TGCAGTGCTGAGCAGCAAGTTTACAATGAGCAGTTCTTC.

The sample holds a few counts of this clonotype. The chain has TRBV13 and TRBJ2-1; TRBD2 matches 8 bases. The CDR3 loop spans 12 amino acids. Looked up from germline, CDR1 is PRHDT and CDR2 is FYEKMQ (reference sequence). V shed 5 bases and J 9 bases; nucleotides not matched to a gene: 3. Written as DNA, the CDR3 is TGTGCCAGCAGCGCCCTAGCGGGTGAGCAGTTCTTC. Encoded protein: CASSALAGEQFF.

This clonotype was seen a few times. CDR3 sequence: CASSTTGQSSYEQYF. The CDR3 nucleotides are TGCGCCAGCAGCACAACAGGTCAATCCTCCTACGAGCAGTACTTC. The chain combines TRBV5-1 with TRBJ2-7; D may be TRBD1 (5 bases). Looked up from germline, CDR1 is SGHRS and CDR2 is YFSETQ. The CDR3 contains 15 residues. The V and J ends lost 4 bases and 0 bases respectively, with 14 bases between them.

V usage is TRBV7-8 and J usage is TRBJ2-1; D gene ambiguous. The V end was cut by 5 bases, the J end by 5 bases, with 16 bases between. There are 15 residues in the CDR3. From germline, CDR1 is SGHVS and CDR2 FQNEAQ. CDR3 residues: CASSDTDRFNNEQFF. CDR3 bases: TGTGCCAGCAGCGATACGGACCGATTCAACAATGAGCAGTTCTTC. Full variable domain (remainder filled in from reference TRBV7-8 and TRBJ2-1): GAGVSQSPRYKVAKRGQDVALRCDPISGHVSLFWYQQALGQGPEFLTYFQNEAQLDKSGLPSDRFFAERPEGSVSTLKIQRTQQEDSAVYLCASSDTDRFNNEQFFGPGTRLTVL.

The chain is built from TRBV5-1 and TRBJ1-5; D might be TRBD1 (5 bases). The CDR3 covers 13 residues. The V gene's germline CDR1 is SGHRS and CDR2 YFSETQ. V was trimmed by 3 bases and J by 4 bases, leaving 8 bases between them. The CDR3 sequence is CASSWDGNQPQHF. CDR3 nucleotide sequence: TGCGCCAGCAGCTGGGACGGAAATCAGCCCCAGCATTTT.

The table lists this clonotype with a count of one. The junction and the germline gene differ at one end; a read error may be behind it. The rearrangement uses TRBV2 and TRBJ2-1, with D maybe TRBD2 (6 bases). The CDR3 has 15 residues. Germline V gene data show CDR1 as SNHLY and CDR2 as FYNNEI. The CDR3 DNA is TGTGCCAGCAGAGAAGGGCGGGGCTCCTACAATGAGCAGTTCTTC. Its protein product is CASREGRGSYNEQFF.